The present TCR beta chain was sequenced within a study of blood T cell repertoires in COVID-19. In the study overall: From the United States, Italy and Spain came samples of acute and convalescent COVID-19. T cells, B-cell-depleted T cells, or PBMCs supplied cDNA or gDNA.

Germline assignment: CDR1 MDHEN and CDR2 SYDVKM. V lost 7 bases and J lost 6, with 19 bases in between. CDR3 size: 14 residues. Original analysis: Cell counts per sample came from amplifying reference gene primers. Assay used: immunoSEQ multiplex PCR; TCRdb lists only in-frame clones, some missing. V and J calls and clone size are copied from that table; D and trimming were computed from the DNA. The sample shows 120,000 to 150,000 clones, more than 80% of them seen only once. The rearrangement links TRBV28 to TRBJ2-7, with a weak D call TRBD1 (6 bases). This TCR derives from a woman aged 60-75 years with active COVID-19. Source material: peripheral blood. This CDR3 is CASTSLGTPVEQYF. The CDR3, as DNA: TGTGCCAGCACCTCTCTCGGGACACCGGTCGAGCAGTACTTC.